The T cell receptor (beta chain) under discussion was sequenced for a study of a mutant IDH1 vaccine in newly diagnosed glioma. Study at large: Commencement of vaccination occurred 4-6 weeks following radiotherapy alone, or concurrently with temozolomide cycles. Findings of the study overall: Researchers report vaccine-induced immune responses in more than 90% of patients. The authors found pseudoprogression apparently unrelated to changes in top peripheral T cell clonotypes.

Using immunoSEQ multiplex PCR, the repertoire was profiled, and TCRdb retains in-frame clones only, with some absent. The sample holds 25,000 to 40,000 clones, roughly nine tenths seen once. Sample time point: week 47, end of study. In the vaccine, a single dose held 300 ug of the mutant IDH1 20-mer peptide, along with topical imiquimod. As regards this clone: The antigen remains unidentified.

The germline gives CDR1 WSHSY, CDR2 SAAADI. The junction had 9 bases not matched to a gene; V was cut back by 5 bases and J by 5 bases. The CDR3 spans 15 residues. The clonotype originates from a man in his forties or fifties with glioma. V is TRBV10-2 and J is TRBJ2-5; 9 nucleotides line up with TRBD1. The input for sequencing was PBMCs, taken from a glioma patient whose treatment included an IDH1 peptide vaccine. CDR3 residues: CASSRRTGVMETQYF. In DNA form, the CDR3 reads TGCGCCAGCAGTCGTCGGACAGGGGTGATGGAGACCCAGTACTTC.